The clone carrying this T cell receptor (beta chain) has just a few counts. Its target is not known. The record originates from a study of vaccination and CD4 T cells after COVID-19. Noted treatment: approximately nine-day PBMC culture with coronavirus spike peptide pools or control peptides (ViraFEST assay). With the Oncomine TCR Beta short-read assay, DNA from cultured CD4+ T cells was sequenced. MiXCR, applied by TCRdb to the PCR reads, yields one record per CDR3 protein. The sample shows about 13,000 distinct CDR3 sequences, around 27% of them seen only once. The CDR3 contains 14 residues. With V trimmed by 5 bases and J by 0 bases, 4 bases remained unmatched. Germline V CDR1 and CDR2: DFQATT, SNEGSKA (reference sequence).

Sequenced material: CD4+ T cells from blood, cultured in vitro, taken before SARS-CoV-2 vaccination. The genes are TRBV20-1 and TRBJ2-3; 8 bases fit TRBD1. The sequence was obtained from a human donor who received a COVID-19 vaccine. CDR3 bases: TGCAGTGCTCCGGGACAGGCGAGCACAGATACGCAGTATTTT. Translated: CSAPGQASTDTQYF.